One sample yielded the 3 T cell receptor beta chains listed below, sequenced in a study of cytomegalovirus exposure and HLA in healthy donors. The PCR ran on 60 Vbeta and 13 Jbeta primers. Clones were sequenced by immunoSEQ multiplex PCR, and TCRdb holds only the in-frame ones, with some missing. The repertoire holds over 200,000 clones, with 82% as singletons. The source material was PBMCs. These receptors were taken from a man aged 35-49 years in good health and CMV-seropositive.

The V gene is TRBV19, the J gene TRBJ2-3; 11 nucleotides align to TRBD2. V was pared by 6 bases and J by 6 bases, with 8 bases of the junction left unmatched. CDR3 size: 15 residues. The germline V gene has CDR1 LNHDA and CDR2 SQIVND (reference sequence). CDR3 sequence: CASSIGLAGRDTQYF. The CDR3 nucleotides are TGTGCCAGTAGCATTGGACTAGCGGGCCGCGATACGCAGTATTTT.

This chain links TRBV6-4 with TRBJ2-1; 7 bases agree with TRBD2. The CDR3 has 14 amino acids. Trimming took 8 bases from V and 7 from J; bases not matched to a gene: 11. CDR1 is MRHNA, CDR2 SNTAGT, per germline. The DNA of the CDR3 is TGTGCCAGCGCACTAGCGCCAAATGGGAATGAGCAGTTCTTC. Translating it yields CASALAPNGNEQFF.

This clone was counted only a few times. V and J are TRBV19 and TRBJ1-3, with D perhaps matching TRBD1 (6 bases). V was trimmed by 5 bases and J by 0 bases, leaving 14 bases between them. CDR3 length: 16 amino acids. In germline, CDR1 is LNHDA, CDR2 SQIVND (reference sequence). The CDR3 loop is CASSPPGARSGNTIYF. Here the CDR3 DNA reads TGTGCCAGTAGTCCACCAGGGGCCCGCTCTGGAAACACCATATATTTT.